This T cell receptor beta chain comes out of a study of blood T cells in healthy people across ages. General study findings and limits: Estimates drawn from one million T cells were deemed to understate diversity. The unknown donor CMV status may have confounded expanded clonotype changes. The percentage of naive T cells correlated strongly with TCR beta diversity.

Every sample yielded at least 6.5 million isolated PBMCs. Sample-barcoded 5' priming and a J-beta primer mix drove a second PCR of 7 to 11 cycles. TCRdb called the 5' RACE reads again in MiXCR, with one record for every CDR3 protein. The sample contains about 640,000 distinct CDR3 sequences, roughly 30% of which appear only once. The CDR3 has 17 amino acids. Trimming took 4 bases from V and 5 from J, leaving 24 bases between them. CDR1 and CDR2 from the germline V gene are DFQATT and SNEGSKA (reference sequence). Note on this clonotype: Its antigen is as yet unknown.

Sample: blood. The gene calls are TRBV20-1 and TRBJ1-5; D perhaps matches TRBD1 (5 bases). This TCR derives from a woman aged 80 or over in good health. The CDR3 is CSAIDPSQGLMDQPQHF. CDR3 sequence (DNA): TGCAGTGCTATAGACCCTTCCCAGGGATTGATGGATCAGCCCCAGCATTTT.